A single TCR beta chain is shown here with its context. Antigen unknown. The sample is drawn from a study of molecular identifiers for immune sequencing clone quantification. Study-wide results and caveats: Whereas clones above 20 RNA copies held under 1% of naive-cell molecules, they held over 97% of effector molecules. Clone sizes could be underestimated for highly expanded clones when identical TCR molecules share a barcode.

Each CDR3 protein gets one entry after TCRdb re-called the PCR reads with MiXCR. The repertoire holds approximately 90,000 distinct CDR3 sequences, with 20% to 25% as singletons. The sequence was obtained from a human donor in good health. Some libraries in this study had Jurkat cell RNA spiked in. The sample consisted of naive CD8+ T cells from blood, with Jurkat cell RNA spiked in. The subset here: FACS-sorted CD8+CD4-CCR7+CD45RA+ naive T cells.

The CDR3 coding sequence is TGCAGTGCTAGCCCCGGGTTTGGCACTGAAGCTTTCTTT. It yields the protein CSASPGFGTEAFF. The rearrangement uses TRBV20-1 and TRBJ1-1; no clear D. Trimming took off 3 bases at V and 4 bases at J, with 12 bases between the two ends. The CDR3 runs 13 residues. Germline V gene data show CDR1 as DFQATT and CDR2 as SNEGSKA (reference sequence).